Listed here is a single T cell receptor (beta chain). The sample comes from a study of T cell changes during pregnancy in multiple sclerosis. The table came from immunoSEQ multiplex PCR; TCRdb's copy has only in-frame clones and leaves some out. The data contain roughly 50,000 clones, roughly nine tenths of them singletons. Germline V gene data show CDR1 as GTSNPN and CDR2 as SVGIG (reference sequence). The CDR3 is made up of 14 amino acids. V was cut by 0 bases and J by 10 bases, with 18 bases left in between. Sequenced material: CD4+ T cells from peripheral blood mononuclear cells, taken after pregnancy. The chain couples TRBV30 to TRBJ1-1, with a tentative D call TRBD1 (6 bases). The sequence was obtained from a female donor with multiple sclerosis, enrolled in a pregnancy study. The CDR3 reads CAWSVGGALWGAFF. In DNA, the CDR3 is TGTGCCTGGAGTGTCGGGGGGGCACTCTGGGGAGCTTTCTTT.